The clone carrying this T cell receptor beta chain came up a few times. Different DNA sequences within this sample yield the same CDR3. Sequencing was performed with immunoSEQ multiplex PCR; in TCRdb, only in-frame clones are kept and a portion is missing. The table records 250,000 to 350,000 clones, 70% to 85% of them present only once. The CDR3 consists of 14 residues. Germline CDR1 and CDR2: KGHSH and LQKENI. V was clipped by 0 bases and J by 2 bases, with 8 bases between them. This entry belongs to a study of blood T cell repertoires in COVID-19. Across the study: Samples came from the United States, Italy and Spain, spanning acute and convalescent COVID-19.

Sequencing was carried out using peripheral blood. The clonotype originates from a human donor with COVID-19, enrolled during active disease. The donor label of this sample is uncertain. The V and J genes are TRBV18 and TRBJ2-7; perhaps TRBD1 as D (6 bases). The CDR3 here is CASSPPTGAYEQYF. Written as DNA, the CDR3 is TGTGCCAGCTCACCACCGACAGGCGCCTACGAGCAGTACTTC.